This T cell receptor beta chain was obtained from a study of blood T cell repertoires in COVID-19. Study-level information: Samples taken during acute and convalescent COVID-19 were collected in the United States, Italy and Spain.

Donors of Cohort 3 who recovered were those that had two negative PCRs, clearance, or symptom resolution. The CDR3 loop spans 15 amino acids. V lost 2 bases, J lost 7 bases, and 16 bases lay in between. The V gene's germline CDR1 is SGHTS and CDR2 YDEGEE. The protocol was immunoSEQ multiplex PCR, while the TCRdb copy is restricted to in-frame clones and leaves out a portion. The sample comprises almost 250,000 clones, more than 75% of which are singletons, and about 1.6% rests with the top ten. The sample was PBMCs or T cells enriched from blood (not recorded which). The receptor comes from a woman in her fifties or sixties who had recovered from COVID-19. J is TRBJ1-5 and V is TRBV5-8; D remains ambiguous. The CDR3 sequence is CASSFSRVGGQPQHF. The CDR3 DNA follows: TGTGCCAGCAGCTTCTCACGGGTGGGAGGGCAGCCCCAGCATTTT.